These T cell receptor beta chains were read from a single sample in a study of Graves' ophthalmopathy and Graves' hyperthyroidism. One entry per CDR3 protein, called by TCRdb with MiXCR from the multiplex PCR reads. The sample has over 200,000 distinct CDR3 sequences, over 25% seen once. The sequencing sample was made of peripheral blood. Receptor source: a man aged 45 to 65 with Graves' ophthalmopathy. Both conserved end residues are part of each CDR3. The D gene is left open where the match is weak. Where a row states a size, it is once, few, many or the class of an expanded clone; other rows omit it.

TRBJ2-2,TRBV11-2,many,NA,CASSRDGNTGELFF,TGTGCCAGCAGCCGGGACGGGAACACCGGGGAGCTGTTTTTT
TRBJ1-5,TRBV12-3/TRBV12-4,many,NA,CASSFGSLGPQHF,TGTGCCAGCAGTTTTGGCAGCTTAGGGCCCCAGCATTTT
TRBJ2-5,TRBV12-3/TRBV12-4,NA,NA,CASSATSTETQYF,TGTGCCAGCAGTGCTACTAGTACGGAGACCCAGTACTTC
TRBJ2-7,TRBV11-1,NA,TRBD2,CASSLATSGRETYEQYF,TGTGCCAGCAGCTTAGCGACTAGCGGGAGGGAAACCTACGAGCAGTACTTC
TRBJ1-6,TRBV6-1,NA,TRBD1,CASRPTGQPNSPLHF,TGTGCCAGCAGACCCACGGGACAGCCGAATTCACCCCTCCACTTT
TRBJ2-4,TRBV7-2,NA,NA,CASSLQKLAKNIQYF,TGTGCCAGCAGCTTACAAAAACTAGCCAAAAACATTCAGTACTTC
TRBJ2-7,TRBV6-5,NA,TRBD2,CASSYPTSGRANEQYF,TGTGCCAGCAGTTACCCAACTAGCGGGAGGGCCAACGAGCAGTACTTC
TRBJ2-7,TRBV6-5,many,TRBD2,CASSATSGSYEQYF,TGTGCCAGCAGCGCAACTAGCGGGAGTTACGAGCAGTACTTC
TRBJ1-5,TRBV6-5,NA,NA,CASSYSVEVTVQHF,TGTGCCAGCAGTTACTCGGTCGAGGTCACGGTCCAGCATTTT
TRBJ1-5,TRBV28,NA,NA,CASKLRGQPQHF,TGTGCCAGCAAACTGAGGGGTCAGCCCCAGCATTTT
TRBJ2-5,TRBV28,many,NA,CATRGVRETQYF,TGTGCCACCAGGGGGGTCCGAGAGACCCAGTACTTC
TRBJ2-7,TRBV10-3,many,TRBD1,CAISGADRGSSSYEQYF,TGTGCCATCAGTGGGGCGGACAGGGGAAGTAGCTCCTACGAGCAGTACTTC
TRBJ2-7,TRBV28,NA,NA,CASSTMGPYEQYF,TGTGCCAGCAGCACCATGGGCCCCTACGAGCAGTACTTC
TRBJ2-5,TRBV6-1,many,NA,CASSAGTPWVETQYF,TGTGCCAGCAGTGCGGGGACTCCCTGGGTAGAGACCCAGTACTTC
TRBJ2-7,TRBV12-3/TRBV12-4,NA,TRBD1,CASSQGAGEQYF,TGTGCCAGCAGTCAGGGGGCGGGGGAGCAGTACTTC
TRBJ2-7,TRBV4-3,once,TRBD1,CASSQNPTGQASEQYF,TGCGCCAGCAGCCAGAATCCTACTGGACAGGCAAGCGAGCAGTACTTC
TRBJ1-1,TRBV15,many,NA,CATRHGEAFF,TGTGCCACCCGCCATGGGGAAGCTTTCTTT
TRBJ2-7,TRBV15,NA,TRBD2,CATSRSVGGGPYEQYF,TGTGCCACCAGCAGGTCGGTTGGGGGAGGGCCGTACGAGCAGTACTTC
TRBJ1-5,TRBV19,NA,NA,CASSIEAGLDNQPQHF,TGTGCCAGTAGTATAGAGGCGGGACTGGACAATCAGCCCCAGCATTTT
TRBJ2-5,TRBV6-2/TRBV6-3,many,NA,CASSYGKRETQYF,TGTGCCAGCAGTTATGGAAAGCGGGAGACCCAGTACTTC
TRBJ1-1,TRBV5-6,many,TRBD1,CASSFRQGPPEAFF,TGTGCCAGCAGCTTTCGACAGGGTCCCCCTGAAGCTTTCTTT
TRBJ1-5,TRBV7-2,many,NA,CASSLGNANQPQHF,TGTGCCAGCAGCTTAGGGAACGCGAATCAGCCCCAGCATTTT
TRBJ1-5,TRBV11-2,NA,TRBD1,CASSLRQGALSNQPQHF,TGTGCCAGCAGCTTACGTCAGGGGGCGCTAAGCAATCAGCCCCAGCATTTT
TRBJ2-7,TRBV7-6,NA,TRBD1,CASSTKPKGARYEQYF,TGTGCCAGCAGCACCAAACCCAAGGGGGCGCGTTACGAGCAGTACTTC
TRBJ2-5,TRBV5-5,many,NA,CASRQASGETQYF,TGTGCCAGCAGACAGGCCTCGGGAGAGACCCAGTACTTC
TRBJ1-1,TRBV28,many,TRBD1,CASSWDRGRMNTEAFF,TGTGCCAGCAGTTGGGACAGGGGTAGGATGAACACTGAAGCTTTCTTT
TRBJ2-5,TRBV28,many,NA,CASSSGTSLTQYF,TGTGCCAGCAGTTCAGGGACCTCCTTAACCCAGTACTTC
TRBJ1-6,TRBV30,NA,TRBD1,CAWSRGQGNSPLHF,TGTGCCTGGAGCAGGGGACAGGGGAATTCACCCCTCCACTTT
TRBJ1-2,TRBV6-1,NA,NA,CASSEADGRILPNYGYTF,TGTGCCAGCAGTGAAGCGGACGGCCGAATCCTCCCCAACTATGGCTACACCTTC
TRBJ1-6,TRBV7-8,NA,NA,CASSLGMGRGSSPLHF,TGTGCCAGCAGCTTAGGCATGGGACGGGGGAGCTCACCCCTCCACTTT
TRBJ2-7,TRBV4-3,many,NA,CASSQDAHGGEQYF,TGCGCCAGCAGCCAAGACGCACACGGTGGGGAGCAGTACTTC
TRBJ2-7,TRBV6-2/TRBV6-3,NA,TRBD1,CASTRTGGPQEQYF,TGTGCCAGCACCCGGACAGGGGGCCCGCAAGAGCAGTACTTC
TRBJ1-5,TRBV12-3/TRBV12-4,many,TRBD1,CASSTGGSRHF,TGTGCCAGCAGCACAGGGGGATCTCGGCATTTT
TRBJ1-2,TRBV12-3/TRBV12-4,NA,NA,CASSSYTLNYGYTF,TGTGCCAGCAGTTCGTATACCCTGAACTATGGCTACACCTTC
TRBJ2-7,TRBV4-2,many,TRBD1,CASSQTGTGDEQYF,TGTGCCAGCAGCCAAACCGGGACAGGTGACGAGCAGTACTTC
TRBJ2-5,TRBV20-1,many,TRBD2,CSAPLAGEGETQYF,TGCAGTGCCCCCCTAGCGGGAGAGGGGGAGACCCAGTACTTC
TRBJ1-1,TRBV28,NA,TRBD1,CASRNRGATEAFF,TGTGCCAGTAGAAACAGGGGGGCCACTGAAGCTTTCTTT
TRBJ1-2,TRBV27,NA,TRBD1,CASSSPRTGYGYTF,TGTGCCAGCAGTTCCCCCAGGACAGGCTATGGCTACACCTTC
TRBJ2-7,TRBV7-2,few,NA,CASSRRGGSSYEQYF,TGTGCCAGCAGCCGCAGGGGCGGGTCCTCCTACGAGCAGTACTTC
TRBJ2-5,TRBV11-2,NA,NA,CASTSMDGGRIETQYF,TGTGCCAGCACCAGCATGGATGGCGGGCGGATTGAGACCCAGTACTTC